This TCR beta chain is from a study of T cell repertoires in ileal Crohn's disease. At the level of the study: Patients had a median roughly 8-year disease duration, and roughly 40% were active smokers. Thiopurines (approximately ten) or anti-TNF agents (around 17) were given postoperatively to about half. Per sample, around 500 nanograms of biopsy DNA were TCRB immunosequenced.

The study's findings and limits: All patients with clonality above 26.8% had endoscopic recurrence.

Profiling relied on immunoSEQ multiplex PCR, and the TCRdb table lists in-frame clones only, not all of them. The sample has about 5,200 clones, roughly 87% seen once; the top ten hold 20%. A remark on this clone: Its antigen is not known.

CDR3 length equals 13 residues. The germline gives CDR1 SEHNR, CDR2 FQNEAQ (reference sequence). Trimming removed 1 base from V and 1 base from J, with 5 bases in between. Time point reported: inflamed ileum from the surgical specimen. The chain links TRBV7-9 to TRBJ2-7; D uncertain. Specimen: ileal tissue. This TCR was recovered from an adult with Crohn's disease. CDR3 sequence (DNA): TGTGCCAGCAGCTTAGAGCTGTCCTACGAGCAGTACTTC. It is translated as CASSLELSYEQYF.